These T cell receptor beta chains were read from a single sample in a study of T cell changes during pregnancy in multiple sclerosis. Clones were read by immunoSEQ multiplex PCR, and TCRdb kept only the in-frame ones, dropping some. The sample holds 130,000 or so clones, 90% to 96% seen once. The starting material was peripheral blood, obtained after pregnancy. These receptors all stem from a female donor with multiple sclerosis, enrolled in a pregnancy study. Each CDR3 is given with its conserved first and last residue. D genes are given only for firm matches. Clone size is given for some rows only: seen once, a few or many times, or a class if the clone is expanded.

-	TRBV7-6	TRBJ2-2	TRBD1	TGTGCCAGCAGCTTGAGGGGGCCCGACCCCTCGAACACCGGGGAGCTGTTTTTT	CASSLRGPDPSNTGELFF
-	TRBV5-8	TRBJ2-1	-	TGTGCCAGCAGCTTGGCGACCCTAGCTTACTCCTACAATGAGCAGTTCTTC	CASSLATLAYSYNEQFF
-	TRBV6-6	TRBJ2-5	TRBD2	TGTGCCAGCAGCTATAGCGGGCCCGGCGGCCAAGAGACCCAGTACTTC	CASSYSGPGGQETQYF
few	TRBV11-2	TRBJ2-7	-	TGTGCCAGCAGTACAGGGCCCTCCTACGAGCAGTACTTC	CASSTGPSYEQYF
-	TRBV18	TRBJ2-5	TRBD1	TGTGCCAGCTCCCCCGGACAGGGCAATGGTGAGACCCAGTACTTC	CASSPGQGNGETQYF
-	TRBV9	TRBJ2-3	TRBD2	TGTGCCAGCAGCGCCCTGGGAGGGGATACGCAGTATTTT	CASSALGGDTQYF
-	TRBV7-9	TRBJ2-5	-	TGTGCCAGCAGCTTAAAGGGGAAAGAGACCCAGTACTTC	CASSLKGKETQYF
-	TRBV28	TRBJ2-7	TRBD2	TGTGCCAGCAGTTTATCGGGGGCGGGAGGAGTATACGAGCAGTACTTC	CASSLSGAGGVYEQYF
-	TRBV30	TRBJ1-5	-	TGTGCCTGGAGTGTTCTTAGCAATCAGCCCCAGCATTTT	CAWSVLSNQPQHF
-	TRBV30	TRBJ1-3	-	TGTGCCTGGAGTGTACATGTGGGAAACACCATATATTTT	CAWSVHVGNTIYF
-	TRBV28	TRBJ1-4	TRBD1	TGTGCCAGCAGTCCCCCCTCGGGACAGTCGAGTGAAAAACTGTTTTTT	CASSPPSGQSSEKLFF
-	TRBV9	TRBJ2-3	-	TGTGCCAGCGCCAGGGGGCTTGGTCGGGCGGGAGAGACAGATACGCAGTATTTT	CASARGLGRAGETDTQYF
-	TRBV9	TRBJ2-7	-	TGTGCCAGCAGCACCACCGGGACAACCTACGAGCAGTACTTC	CASSTTGTTYEQYF
-	TRBV19	TRBJ1-5	TRBD1	TGTGCCAGTAGTACCACAGGGGGTAGCAATCAGCCCCAGCATTTT	CASSTTGGSNQPQHF
-	TRBV6-6	TRBJ2-2	-	TGTGCCAGCAGTTCCCGAATGGGGCGGGGCACCGGGGAGCTGTTTTTT	CASSSRMGRGTGELFF
-	TRBV7-9	TRBJ2-6	TRBD1	TGTGCCAGCAGCTTAGACGTTTCAACAGGGGGCAACGTCCTGACTTTC	CASSLDVSTGGNVLTF
-	TRBV5-6	TRBJ2-1	TRBD2	TGTGCCAGCAGCTCAGCCACCCCGGGACTAGCAGTTTTTTACAATGAGCAGTTCTTC	CASSSATPGLAVFYNEQFF
-	TRBV18	TRBJ2-3	-	TGTGCCAGCTCACCACCGGACAGTACGCAGTATTTT	CASSPPDSTQYF
-	TRBV5-6	TRBJ2-1	-	TGTGCCAGCAGCGGCGGACAGAGGTACAATGAGCAGTTCTTC	CASSGGQRYNEQFF
-	TRBV7-2	TRBJ2-7	TRBD2	TGTGCCAGCAGCTCCTCGGGAGGAGGTGACGAGCAGTACTTC	CASSSSGGGDEQYF
-	TRBV5-4	TRBJ2-1	TRBD2	TGTGCCAGCAGCCCCCCGGGACTACCCGAGCAGTTCTTC	CASSPPGLPEQFF
-	TRBV27	TRBJ1-5	TRBD1	TGTGCCAGCAGGGGGGGGACAGGGGGTAGGGTAAGCAATCAGCCCCAGCATTTT	CASRGGTGGRVSNQPQHF
-	TRBV7-9	TRBJ2-7	-	TGTGCCAGCAGCTTAGATCACTACGAGCAGTACTTC	CASSLDHYEQYF
-	TRBV19	TRBJ2-7	-	TGTGCCAGTAGTATCGTCTTTCCGGTCCTCTCCTACGAGCAGTACTTC	CASSIVFPVLSYEQYF
once	TRBV7-2	TRBJ2-7	-	TGTGCCAGCAGCTTATACGGGGTGGGAGGAAACCCCTACGAGCAGTACTTC	CASSLYGVGGNPYEQYF
-	TRBV5-4	TRBJ2-7	TRBD2	TGTGCCAGCAGCTTTCTAGCGGGAGGGTTGGACGAGCAGTACTTC	CASSFLAGGLDEQYF
-	TRBV28	TRBJ2-1	TRBD2	TGTGCCAGCAGTTTGGATGATTTTGGACTAGCGGGAGAGGATGAGCAGTTCTTC	CASSLDDFGLAGEDEQFF
-	TRBV7-3	TRBJ2-3	TRBD2	TGTGCCAGCAGCCCAGGACTAGCGGGAAGGTCAGATACGCAGTATTTT	CASSPGLAGRSDTQYF
-	TRBV5-1	TRBJ2-5	-	TGCGCCAGCAGCTTGGTTCAACCGGGACTGGGAGAGACCCAGTACTTC	CASSLVQPGLGETQYF
once	TRBV5-8	TRBJ2-1	-	TGTGCCAGCAGCTTTGCCACTAGCAAGTTCTTC	CASSFATSKFF
-	TRBV18	TRBJ2-4	-	TGTGCCAGCTCACCCGAGCGTAGGCTAGCCAAAAACATTCAGTACTTC	CASSPERRLAKNIQYF
-	TRBV6-4	TRBJ2-3	-	TGTGCCAGCAGTGAAGATCTAGGTTGGGTGGATACGCAGTATTTT	CASSEDLGWVDTQYF
-	TRBV7-9	TRBJ1-5	TRBD1	TGTGCCAGCAGCTTGGGACAGAATAGCAATCAGCCCCAGCATTTT	CASSLGQNSNQPQHF
-	TRBV6-5	TRBJ2-1	TRBD1	TGTGCCAGCAGTTACATCGGGACAGGGGACAATGAGCAGTTCTTC	CASSYIGTGDNEQFF
-	TRBV5-1	TRBJ1-3	-	TGCGCCAGCAGCCCGCGATTAGCAGAGACCTCTGGAAACACCATATATTTT	CASSPRLAETSGNTIYF
-	TRBV5-1	TRBJ2-7	-	TGCGCCAGCAGCCCCGGAGGCTTCAACGAGCAGTACTTC	CASSPGGFNEQYF
-	TRBV11-2	TRBJ2-5	-	TGTGCCAGCAGCCCCGCGGAGACCCAGTACTTC	CASSPAETQYF
-	TRBV29-1	TRBJ2-3	-	TGCAGCATCACCTGGGCGGGATCAGATACGCAGTATTTT	CSITWAGSDTQYF
-	TRBV7-9	TRBJ1-2	-	TGTGCCAGCAGCGAGGCCTATGGCTACACCTTC	CASSEAYGYTF
-	TRBV28	TRBJ2-7	TRBD2	TGTGCTAGCAGTGTCCAGACTAGCGGAGGGTCCTACGAGCAGTACTTC	CASSVQTSGGSYEQYF
-	TRBV6-4	TRBJ1-1	-	TGTGCCAGCAGTGACTCCTACAGACAAAACACTGAAGCTTTCTTT	CASSDSYRQNTEAFF
-	TRBV11-2	TRBJ1-2	-	TGTGCCAGCAGCTTTACAGGGAACCACTATGGCTACACCTTC	CASSFTGNHYGYTF
-	TRBV4-1	TRBJ1-2	-	TGCGCCAGCAGCCAAGAACAGGGCGTCTATGGCTACACCTTC	CASSQEQGVYGYTF
-	TRBV6-6	TRBJ1-2	TRBD1	TGTGCCAGCAGTCGAACAGGGGGCCCGACTTATGGCTACACCTTC	CASSRTGGPTYGYTF
-	TRBV10-3	TRBJ2-7	TRBD1	TGTGCCATCAGCGGGACAGGGGTCGGGTACGAGCAGTACTTC	CAISGTGVGYEQYF
-	TRBV9	TRBJ2-1	-	TGTGCCAGCAGCGTAGCTATGGGGCCTGGGGATGAGCAGTTCTTC	CASSVAMGPGDEQFF
-	TRBV15	TRBJ1-3	-	TGTGCCACCAGCAGCGGCAGGGGAAACACCATATATTTT	CATSSGRGNTIYF
-	TRBV5-1	TRBJ2-3	-	TGCGCCAGCAGCTTGGAAGGAGGGAGGACAGATACGCAGTATTTT	CASSLEGGRTDTQYF
-	TRBV19	TRBJ2-1	-	TGTGCCAGTAGTACCCCGGGGACACCAAGAGGGAATGAGCAGTTCTTC	CASSTPGTPRGNEQFF
-	TRBV28	TRBJ1-2	-	TGTGCCAGCAGTTCCAGCCCATCCCCGAGGGACTATGGCTACACCTTC	CASSSSPSPRDYGYTF
-	TRBV25-1	TRBJ2-5	-	TGTGCCAGCAGTGAAGTTGGAGGGATGCAGACCCAGTACTTC	CASSEVGGMQTQYF